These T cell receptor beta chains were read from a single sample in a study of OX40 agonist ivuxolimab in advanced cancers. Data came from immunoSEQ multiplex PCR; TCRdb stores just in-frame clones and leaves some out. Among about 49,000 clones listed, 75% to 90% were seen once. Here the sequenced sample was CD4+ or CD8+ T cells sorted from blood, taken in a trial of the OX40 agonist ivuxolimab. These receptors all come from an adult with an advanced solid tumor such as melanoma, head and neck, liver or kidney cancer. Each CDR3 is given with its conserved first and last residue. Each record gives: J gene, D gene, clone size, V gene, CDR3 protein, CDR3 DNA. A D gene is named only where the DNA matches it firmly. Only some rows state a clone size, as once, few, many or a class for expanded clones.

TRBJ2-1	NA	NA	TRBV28	CASSPRKGPNNEQFF	TGTGCCAGCAGTCCACGAAAGGGCCCGAACAATGAGCAGTTCTTC
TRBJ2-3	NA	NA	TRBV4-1	CASSQTYYPGDTSTDTQYF	TGCGCCAGCAGCCAGACCTACTACCCCGGGGACACCAGCACAGATACGCAGTATTTT
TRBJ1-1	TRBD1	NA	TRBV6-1	CASSERQGMNTEAFF	TGTGCCAGCAGTGAGAGACAGGGAATGAACACTGAAGCTTTCTTT
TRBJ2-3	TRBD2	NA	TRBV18	CASSPGVARGADTQYF	TGTGCCAGCTCACCGGGGGTAGCTCGGGGGGCAGATACGCAGTATTTT
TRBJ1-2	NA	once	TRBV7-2	CASTPATGLTGGYTF	TGTGCCAGCACCCCGGCCACCGGTCTCACCGGTGGCTACACCTTC
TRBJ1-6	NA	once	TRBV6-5	CASSYDEQINSPLHF	TGTGCCAGCAGTTACGATGAGCAGATTAATTCACCCCTCCACTTT
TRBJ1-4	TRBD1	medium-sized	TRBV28	CASSSATGPHEKLFF	TGTGCCAGCAGTTCTGCGACAGGGCCTCATGAAAAACTGTTTTTT
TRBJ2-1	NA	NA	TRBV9	CASSVPRQGEQFF	TGTGCCAGCAGCGTACCACGCCAAGGGGAGCAGTTCTTC
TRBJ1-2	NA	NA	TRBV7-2	CASSLVSRGGAGGYTF	TGTGCCAGCAGCTTAGTTAGTCGAGGTGGGGCTGGGGGCTACACCTTC
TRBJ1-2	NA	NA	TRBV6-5	CASSGALYGYTF	TGTGCCAGCAGTGGGGCCCTCTATGGCTACACCTTC
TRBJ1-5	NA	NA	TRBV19	CASSIGTASNQPQHF	TGTGCCAGTAGTATAGGAACGGCTAGCAATCAGCCCCAGCATTTT
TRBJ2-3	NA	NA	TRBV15	CATSGGDPTDTQYF	TGTGCCACCAGCGGAGGGGACCCCACAGATACGCAGTATTTT
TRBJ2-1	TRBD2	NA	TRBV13	CASSLAASGPGEQFF	TGTGCCAGCAGCTTAGCGGCTAGCGGTCCCGGTGAGCAGTTCTTC
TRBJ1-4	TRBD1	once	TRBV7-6	CASSLELQGVSEKLFF	TGTGCCAGCAGCTTAGAACTCCAGGGGGTATCCGAAAAACTGTTTTTT
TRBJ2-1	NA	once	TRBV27	CASSLEPVYNEQFF	TGTGCCAGCAGTTTAGAACCGGTCTACAATGAGCAGTTCTTC
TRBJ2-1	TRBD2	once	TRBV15	CATSRETSGYNEQFF	TGTGCCACCAGCAGAGAGACTAGCGGGTACAATGAGCAGTTCTTC
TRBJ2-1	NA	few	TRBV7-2	CASSFNPYNEQFF	TGTGCCAGCAGCTTCAACCCGTACAATGAGCAGTTCTTC
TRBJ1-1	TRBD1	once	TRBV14	CASSQVGGRTEAFF	TGTGCCAGCAGCCAAGTAGGGGGCAGGACTGAAGCTTTCTTT
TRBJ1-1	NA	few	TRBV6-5	CASSYSQGGEAFF	TGTGCCAGCAGTTACTCCCAGGGAGGAGAAGCTTTCTTT
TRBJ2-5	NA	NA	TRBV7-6	CASSHTTAKETQYF	TGTGCCAGCAGCCATACGACAGCTAAAGAGACCCAGTACTTC
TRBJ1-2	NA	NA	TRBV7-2	CASSLYIAVGYGYTF	TGTGCCAGCAGCTTATATATCGCAGTGGGCTATGGCTACACCTTC
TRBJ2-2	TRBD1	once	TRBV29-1	CSSREGASGELFF	TGCAGCTCTCGAGAGGGGGCGTCCGGGGAGCTGTTTTTT
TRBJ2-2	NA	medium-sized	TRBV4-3	CASSQETVANTGELFF	TGCGCCAGCAGCCAAGAGACAGTCGCGAACACCGGGGAGCTGTTTTTT
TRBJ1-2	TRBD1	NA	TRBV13	CASSPRQGSKANYGYTF	TGTGCCAGCAGCCCCAGACAGGGTAGTAAGGCTAACTATGGCTACACCTTC
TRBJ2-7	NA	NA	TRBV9	CASSVGTNYEQYF	TGTGCCAGCAGCGTGGGGACAAACTACGAGCAGTACTTC
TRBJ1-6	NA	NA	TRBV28	CASTRKLSSPLHF	TGTGCCAGCACGCGAAAGCTTAGCTCACCCCTCCACTTT
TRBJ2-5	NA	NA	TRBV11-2	CASRTTAKQETQYF	TGTGCCAGCAGGACAACCGCCAAACAAGAGACCCAGTACTTC
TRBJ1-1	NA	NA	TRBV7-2	CASSLGVRNTEAFF	TGTGCCAGCAGCTTAGGCGTACGGAACACTGAAGCTTTCTTT
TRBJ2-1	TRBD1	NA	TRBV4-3	CASSQETGFGEQFF	TGCGCCAGCAGCCAAGAGACAGGGTTTGGTGAGCAGTTCTTC
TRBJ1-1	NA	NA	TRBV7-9	CASSLGGAENTEAFF	TGTGCCAGCAGCTTAGGGGGCGCGGAGAACACTGAAGCTTTCTTT
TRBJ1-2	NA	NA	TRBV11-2	CASSLVSETEHYGYTF	TGTGCCAGCAGCTTAGTGTCCGAGACAGAGCACTATGGCTACACCTTC
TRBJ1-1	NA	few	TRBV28	CASSARGGRGTEAFF	TGTGCCAGCAGTGCCCGGGGAGGGCGAGGGACTGAAGCTTTCTTT
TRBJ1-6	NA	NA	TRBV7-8	CASSSSGYSSNSPLHF	TGTGCCAGCAGCTCCTCCGGGTACAGCTCGAATTCACCCCTCCACTTT
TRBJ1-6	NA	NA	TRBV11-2	CASSFGTYHNSPLHF	TGTGCCAGCAGCTTCGGCACTTACCATAATTCACCCCTCCACTTT
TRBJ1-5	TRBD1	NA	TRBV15	CATSRSGQGGQPQHF	TGTGCCACCAGCAGATCGGGACAGGGGGGACAGCCCCAGCATTTT
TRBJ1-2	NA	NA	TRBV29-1	CSVRDNYGYTF	TGCAGCGTCCGAGATAATTATGGCTACACCTTC
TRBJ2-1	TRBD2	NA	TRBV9	CASSVGLARDNEQFF	TGTGCCAGCAGCGTTGGACTAGCCCGTGACAATGAGCAGTTCTTC
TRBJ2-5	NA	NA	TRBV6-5	CASSYDQTVQETQYF	TGTGCCAGCAGTTACGACCAGACAGTCCAAGAGACCCAGTACTTC
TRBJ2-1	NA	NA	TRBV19	CASSTVYEQFF	TGTGCCAGTAGTACGGTTTATGAGCAGTTCTTC
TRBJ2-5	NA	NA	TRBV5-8	CASSLDTGYQETQYF	TGTGCCAGCAGCTTGGATACAGGGTACCAAGAGACCCAGTACTTC
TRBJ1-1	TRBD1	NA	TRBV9	CASSGGQGDTEAFF	TGTGCCAGCAGCGGGGGACAGGGTGACACTGAAGCTTTCTTT
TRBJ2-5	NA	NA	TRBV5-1	CASSLFPGDQETQYF	TGCGCCAGCAGCTTGTTTCCGGGAGACCAAGAGACCCAGTACTTC
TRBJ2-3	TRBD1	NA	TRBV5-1	CASSPGQGADTQYF	TGCGCCAGCAGCCCCGGACAGGGGGCGGATACGCAGTATTTT
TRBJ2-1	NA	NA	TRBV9	CASSSWLGHEQFF	TGTGCCAGCAGCTCCTGGTTGGGTCATGAGCAGTTCTTC
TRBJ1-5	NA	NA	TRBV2	CASSGINQPQHF	TGTGCCAGCAGTGGCATTAATCAGCCCCAGCATTTT
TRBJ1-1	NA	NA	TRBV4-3	CASSQDGAALNTEAFF	TGCGCCAGCAGCCAAGATGGGGCAGCCCTGAACACTGAAGCTTTCTTT
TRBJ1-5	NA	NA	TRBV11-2	CASSLGSNQPQHF	TGTGCCAGCAGCTTAGGGTCGAATCAGCCCCAGCATTTT
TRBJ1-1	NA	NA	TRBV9	CASSVGGDLVNTEAFF	TGTGCCAGCAGCGTAGGAGGGGACCTAGTGAACACTGAAGCTTTCTTT
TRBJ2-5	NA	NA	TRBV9	CASSVAQGHQETQYF	TGTGCCAGCAGCGTAGCTCAGGGGCACCAAGAGACCCAGTACTTC
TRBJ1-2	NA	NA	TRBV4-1	CASSQDSGRVIYGYTF	TGCGCCAGCAGCCAAGATAGTGGCAGGGTAATCTATGGCTACACCTTC
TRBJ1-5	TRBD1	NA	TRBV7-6	CASSRGQGSNQPQHF	TGTGCCAGCAGCCGGGGACAGGGTAGCAATCAGCCCCAGCATTTT
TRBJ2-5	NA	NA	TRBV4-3	CASSQVSGSETQYF	TGCGCCAGCAGCCAAGTATCGGGATCGGAGACCCAGTACTTC
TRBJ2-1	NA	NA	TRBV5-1	CASSSPVTDPYNEQFF	TGCGCCAGCAGCTCCCCCGTGACGGACCCCTACAATGAGCAGTTCTTC
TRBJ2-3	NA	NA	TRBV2	CASSELGDTQYF	TGTGCCAGCAGTGAACTAGGAGATACGCAGTATTTT